Listed here are 12 T cell receptor beta chains from one sample, sequenced in a study of blood T cell repertoires in COVID-19. This table comes from immunoSEQ multiplex PCR, and its TCRdb copy is limited to in-frame clones, with some not included. The sample shows about 70,000 clones, 70% to 75% of them seen only once. The source material was peripheral blood. Receptors were obtained from a woman in her 70s with acute or convalescent COVID-19.

The rearrangement links TRBV6-6 to TRBJ2-7; 9 bases fit TRBD1. The CDR3 extends over 16 amino acids. V trimming: 2 bases; J trimming: 4 bases; junction bases outside the gene matches: 9. Germline values: CDR1 MNHNY, CDR2 SVGAGI (reference sequence). CDR3 DNA: TGTGCCAGCAGTTACCCGGGACAGGGCCCTCCGTACGAGCAGTACTTC. Translation gives CASSYPGQGPPYEQYF.

The chain carries TRBV27 and TRBJ1-2, with D possibly matching TRBD1 (6 bases). The CDR3 extends over 12 amino acids. Germline loops: CDR1 MNHEY, CDR2 SMNVEV (reference sequence). Deletions cut 6 bases from V and 8 bases from J, with 13 bases between. CDR3 amino acids: CASSTGYGGYTF. The CDR3 DNA sequence: TGTGCCAGCAGCACAGGGTATGGCGGCTACACCTTC.

J is TRBJ1-5 and V is TRBV6-5, with 7 bases aligning to TRBD1. In germline, CDR1 is MNHEY, CDR2 SVGAGI. The trim removed 6 bases at V and 3 bases at J, leaving 8 bases unmatched. This CDR3 spans 15 amino acids. The chain's CDR3 is CASRLTGFDNQPQHF. The CDR3 coding sequence is TGTGCCAGCAGACTGACAGGGTTCGACAATCAGCCCCAGCATTTT.

The CDR3 nucleotides read TGTGCCAGCACGCCACAGGGACAGAGACGCGAGCAGTACTTC. Its protein product is CASTPQGQRREQYF. This chain joins TRBV3-1 (or the pseudogene TRBV3-2) and TRBJ2-7; 7 bases are shared with TRBD1. The CDR3 runs to 14 residues. Germline-derived CDR1 and CDR2 are LGHDT and YNNKEL (reference sequence). V dropped 7 bases and J dropped 6; count of bases not matched to a gene: 12.

The gene calls are TRBV5-1 and TRBJ2-6, with 7 bases that match TRBD1. CDR1 and CDR2 from the germline V gene are SGHRS and YFSETQ. CDR3 length equals 18 residues. After removal of 0 bases from V and 0 bases from J, the junction contained 6 bases not matched to a gene. The DNA of the CDR3 is TGCGCCAGCAGCTTGGGGGGGACAGCTATCTCTGGGGCCAACGTCCTGACTTTC. This encodes CASSLGGTAISGANVLTF.

The V call is TRBV25-1, the J call TRBJ2-7, with D possibly TRBD1 on 5 matching bases. This CDR3 is built from 13 residues. The V gene lost 1 base and the J gene lost 9 bases, with 13 bases spanning the gap. Germline values: CDR1 MGHDK, CDR2 SYGVNS. The CDR3 loop reads CASSESGIQGQYF. The CDR3 coding sequence is TGTGCCAGCAGTGAATCTGGGATCCAGGGGCAGTACTTC.

The V and J genes are TRBV5-1 and TRBJ2-7; 9 bases match TRBD1. This CDR3 region has 15 residues. The V segment lost 4 bases and the J segment 3 bases; nucleotides outside the gene matches: 8. Germline V gene lookup returns CDR1 SGHRS and CDR2 YFSETQ. CDR3 bases: TGCGCCAGCAGCCCCCGGACAGGGGAACGCTACGAGCAGTACTTC. Translation: CASSPRTGERYEQYF. Full variable domain (missing parts from reference TRBV5-1 and TRBJ2-7): KAGVTQTPRYLIKTRGQQVTLSCSPISGHRSVSWYQQTPGQGLQFLFEYFSETQRNKGNFPGRFSGRQFSNSRSEMNVSTLELGDSALYLCASSPRTGERYEQYFGPGTRLTVT.

The chain joins TRBV10-2 to TRBJ1-4; 7 bases map to TRBD1. This CDR3 spans 14 amino acids. Losses at the gene ends were 6 bases for V and 2 bases for J; bases not matched to a gene: 3. In germline, CDR1 is WSHSY, CDR2 SAAADI. CDR3 in DNA: TGCGCCAGCAGGGACAGGATGACTAATGAAAAACTGTTTTTT. This gives the protein CASRDRMTNEKLFF.

V gene TRBV18 combines with J gene TRBJ2-5; 7 bases are a match to TRBD1. CDR1 KGHSH and CDR2 LQKENI come from the germline V gene. The CDR3 is made up of 16 amino acids. The V gene end was trimmed by 2 bases and the J gene end by 1 base; junction bases not matched to a gene: 7. The CDR3 DNA follows: TGTGCCAGCTCACCAACCGGGACAGCGATCCAAGAGACCCAGTACTTC. It is translated as CASSPTGTAIQETQYF.

The chain joins TRBV7-8 to TRBJ2-4; possible D gene TRBD2, 5 bases. The ends were cut back, 7 bases at V and 0 bases at J, with 13 bases in the middle. The CDR3 is 15 amino acids. Germline values: CDR1 SGHVS, CDR2 FQNEAQ. Here the CDR3 reads CASTPGGLAKNIQYF. For the CDR3, the DNA is TGTGCCAGCACCCCGGGTGGACTAGCCAAAAACATTCAGTACTTC.

The chain couples TRBV2 to TRBJ2-3; 10 bases fit TRBD1. Looked up from germline, CDR1 is SNHLY and CDR2 is FYNNEI. CDR3 length: 15 amino acids. The V segment lost 6 bases and the J segment 3 bases; nucleotides outside the gene matches: 6. The CDR3 DNA sequence: TGTGCCAGCAGCGACAGGGGGCGTAGGACAGATACGCAGTATTTT. This codes for CASSDRGRRTDTQYF.

This clone was detected once. V usage is TRBV14 and J usage is TRBJ2-7, with 10 bases matching TRBD2. With 4 bases clipped from V and 6 bases from J, the junction kept 9 bases outside the gene matches. CDR1 is SGHDN, CDR2 FVKESK, per germline. The CDR3 is 15 amino acids. The CDR3 spells CASSPLELAGLEQYF. DNA of the CDR3: TGTGCCAGCAGCCCCTTGGAACTAGCGGGGCTCGAGCAGTACTTC. The variable domain in full, completed from reference TRBV14 and TRBJ2-7, reads EAGVTQFPSHSVIEKGQTVTLRCDPISGHDNLYWYRRVMGKEIKFLLHFVKESKQDESGMPNNRFLAERTGGTYSTLKVQPAELEDSGVYFCASSPLELAGLEQYFGPGTRLTVT.